What follows is one T cell receptor (beta chain) and its context. The data are from a study of blood T cells in healthy people across ages. Germline values: CDR1 MRHNA, CDR2 SNTAGT. The CDR3 has 15 amino acids. V was clipped by 5 bases and J by 4 bases; unmatched bases: 10. A second PCR, run for roughly 7 to 11 cycles, used a sample-barcoded 5' primer plus a J-beta primer mix. TCRdb re-called the 5' RACE reads with MiXCR, one entry per CDR3 protein. This sample has hundreds of thousands of distinct CDR3 sequences; under 70% occur once, and the top ten carry 30% to 40%. This receptor was taken from a man aged 55-75 years in good health. The chain links TRBV6-4 to TRBJ1-1, with 7 bases identical to TRBD1. The specimen was blood. For the CDR3, the DNA is TGTGCCAGCAGTCCCCAGGGGGTAGGGGGCACTGAAGCTTTCTTT. This sequence encodes CASSPQGVGGTEAFF.